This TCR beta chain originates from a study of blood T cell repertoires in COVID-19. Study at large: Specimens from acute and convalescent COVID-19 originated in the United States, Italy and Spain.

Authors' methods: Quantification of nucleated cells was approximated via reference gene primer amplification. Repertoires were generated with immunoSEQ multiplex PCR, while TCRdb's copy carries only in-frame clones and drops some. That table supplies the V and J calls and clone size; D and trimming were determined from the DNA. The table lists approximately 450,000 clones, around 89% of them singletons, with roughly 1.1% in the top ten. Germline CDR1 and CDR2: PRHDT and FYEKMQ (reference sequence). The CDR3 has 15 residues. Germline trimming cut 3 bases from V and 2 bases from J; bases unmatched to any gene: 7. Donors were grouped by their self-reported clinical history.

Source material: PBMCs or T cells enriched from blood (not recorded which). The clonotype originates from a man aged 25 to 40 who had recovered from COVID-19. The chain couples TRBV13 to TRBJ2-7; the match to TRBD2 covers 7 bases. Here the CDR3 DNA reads TGTGCCAGCAGCTTGGCACTAGCGAGGCCCTACGAGCAGTACTTC. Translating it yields CASSLALARPYEQYF.